These T cell receptor beta chains were read from a single sample in a study of T cell responses to AZD1222 COVID-19 vaccine. The repertoire was sequenced with immunoSEQ multiplex PCR; TCRdb's copy has only in-frame clones and lacks some. In the table there are roughly 99,000 clones, 87% of which are singletons. This sample comprised peripheral blood, obtained on day 0 of AZD1222 vaccination. These receptors originate from an adult in good health. CDR3s include the opening cysteine and the closing phenylalanine or tryptophan. D genes are given only for firm matches. Clone size appears in some rows only: once, few, many, or a class for an expanded clone.

NA,TRBV6-1,NA,CASSEPPTRTDTQYF
TRBD1,TRBV7-2,once,CASSTGQGMNTEAFF
NA,TRBV30,NA,CAWSGDGTTNEKLFF
NA,TRBV19,NA,CASSQTGTPNTEAFF
NA,TRBV18,NA,CASSQQGETEAFF
NA,TRBV3-1/TRBV3-2,NA,CASSSPGRTEETQYF
NA,TRBV27,NA,CASSLGPGFNQPQHF
NA,TRBV10-3,NA,CAIRGAYEQYF
NA,TRBV11-2,NA,CASSSVSGQQYF
NA,TRBV5-4,few,CASSRRVADGYTF
NA,TRBV5-4,NA,CASSLDYGSYNSPLHF
TRBD1,TRBV7-6,NA,CASRFGQGYNEKLFF
TRBD1,TRBV6-2/TRBV6-3,NA,CASSWVRTGNSAEAFF
NA,TRBV7-8,NA,CASSLGLYVGEKLFF
NA,TRBV28,NA,CAGNDRHHNYGYTF
NA,TRBV7-3,few,CASSRDSYGELFF
TRBD1,TRBV10-1,NA,CASSDNRGLIETQYF
TRBD1,TRBV18,few,CASSPAPGQGPLHF
TRBD1,TRBV7-6,NA,CASSLTRQGASNEKLFF
NA,TRBV12-5,NA,CASGWGIPGANVLTF
NA,TRBV30,few,CAWIVRGGRSYGYTF
NA,TRBV2,NA,CASKRVLTYEQYF
TRBD1,TRBV7-9,NA,CASSLSDRGATGELFF
NA,TRBV4-1,few,CASSRMGLRDYGYTF
TRBD2,TRBV7-8,NA,CASSLGTSGGEQFF
TRBD1,TRBV4-2,once,CASSQDRGNQPQHF
NA,TRBV27,once,CASSLGLLTDTQYF
TRBD1,TRBV11-2,NA,CASSSRTGGLMNTEAFF
NA,TRBV7-2,once,CASSTKNTEAFF
NA,TRBV6-1,few,CASSEDLWRQYTF
TRBD1,TRBV7-8,NA,CASSSTRTGYGYTF
TRBD2,TRBV9,NA,CASSVARAGGIQYF
NA,TRBV13,NA,CASSLGGQEPQHF
NA,TRBV4-3,NA,CASSQSWVGKETQYF
TRBD2,TRBV7-9,NA,CASSGGVRGGLYEQYF
NA,TRBV6-5,NA,CASSFRAGGNTEAFF
NA,TRBV11-3,NA,CASSLTTAGTEAFF
NA,TRBV7-6,NA,CASSLQSGFNQPQHF
TRBD2,TRBV4-3,NA,CASSQGYWTSGNLDLDEQYF
NA,TRBV18,NA,CASSPPGLSREKLFF
NA,TRBV28,few,CASSRDSPPYNEQFF
NA,TRBV4-3,NA,CASSQDWGLNTEAFF
TRBD2,TRBV5-8,NA,CASSPGTTSATTDTQYF
NA,TRBV7-9,NA,CASSLIAGVKLGTEAFF
NA,TRBV24-1,NA,CATSDLSTDTQYF
NA,TRBV27,NA,CASSGGQGRAGYTF
NA,TRBV27,NA,CASSLGGRYTDTQYF
NA,TRBV5-1,NA,CASSLGAVGTYEQYF
TRBD2,TRBV15,NA,CATSMVAGPISTDTQYF
NA,TRBV7-7,NA,CASSHLPGTGELFF
NA,TRBV9,NA,CASSEGWARNTEAFF
TRBD1,TRBV10-3,NA,CAISGTGANTGELFF
NA,TRBV5-1,NA,CASSLGGQLYGYTF
TRBD2,TRBV18,NA,CASSARERTDTQYF
NA,TRBV5-1,NA,CASAEGLSGNTIYF
NA,TRBV14,NA,CASSPGMNTEAFF
NA,TRBV5-4,NA,CASSLEVRSDQGMNTEAFF